This entry is about one T cell receptor beta chain. What it binds is unknown. PCR or immunohistochemistry showed mismatch repair deficiency in every enrolled patient. Germline V gives CDR1 SGDLS, CDR2 YYNGEE. The CDR3 totals 15 residues. The V segment lost 0 bases and the J segment 3 bases; nucleotides outside the gene matches: 1. The assay was immunoSEQ multiplex PCR, and TCRdb's table has in-frame clones only and misses some. The sample records 38,000 or so clones, 80% to 90% being singletons. These data are taken from a study of PD-1 blockade in mismatch repair-deficient tumors. For the study at large: All were previously treated, progressing patients with about 12 mismatch repair-deficient cancer types. Findings and caveats of the study: Tumor-resident clones, often undetectable pretreatment in blood, expanded then contracted after pembrolizumab.

The starting material was peripheral blood, obtained about 80 weeks after starting pembrolizumab. The chain combines TRBV9 with TRBJ2-1; TRBD2 matches 9 bases. The TCR comes from an adult with mismatch repair-deficient cancer. CDR3 loop: CASSVAAGGYNEQFF. CDR3 DNA sequence: TGTGCCAGCAGCGTAGCAGCGGGAGGCTACAATGAGCAGTTCTTC.